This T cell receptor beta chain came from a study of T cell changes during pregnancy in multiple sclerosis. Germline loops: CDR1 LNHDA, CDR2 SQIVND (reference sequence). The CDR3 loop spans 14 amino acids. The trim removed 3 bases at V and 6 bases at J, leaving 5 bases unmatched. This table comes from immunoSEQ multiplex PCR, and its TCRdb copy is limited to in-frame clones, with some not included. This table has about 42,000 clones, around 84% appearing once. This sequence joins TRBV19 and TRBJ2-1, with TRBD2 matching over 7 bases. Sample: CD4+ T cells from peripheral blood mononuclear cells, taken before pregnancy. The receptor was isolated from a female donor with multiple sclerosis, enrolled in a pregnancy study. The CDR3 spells CASSMQGGSNEQFF. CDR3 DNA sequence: TGTGCCAGTAGTATGCAGGGAGGGTCCAATGAGCAGTTCTTC.